These T cell receptor beta chains were read from a single sample in a study of prognosis after radiotherapy for stage I lung cancer. Using its own MiXCR run on the multiplex PCR reads, TCRdb lists one record per CDR3 protein. The sample includes fewer than 20,000 distinct CDR3 sequences, 44% of them seen just once. The material sequenced was PBMCs, taken before or after stereotactic body radiation therapy (not recorded which). These TCRs come from a donor older than 45 with non-small cell lung cancer. Both conserved end residues are part of each CDR3. Each record gives: J gene, clone size, V gene, CDR3 length, CDR3 protein. Clone size appears in some rows only: once, few, many, or a class for an expanded clone.

>TRBJ2-7|many|TRBV5-1|16
CASSLEQSVRASEQYF
>TRBJ1-6|NA|TRBV10-2|15
CASSVGRGYNSPLHF
>TRBJ2-2|many|TRBV24-1|13
CATSVQSTGELFF
>TRBJ2-7|many|TRBV5-4|13
CASSFYPDYEQYF
>TRBJ2-3|NA|TRBV30|14
CACHGKSGADTQYF
>TRBJ2-7|many|TRBV5-1|14
CASSLRQGGYEQYF
>TRBJ2-2|many|TRBV20-1|13
CSARDWGAGELFF
>TRBJ1-1|NA|TRBV24-1|13
CATTAWQVTEAFF
>TRBJ1-2|NA|TRBV20-1|15
CSATRRDRVAEGYTF
>TRBJ2-3|NA|TRBV28|15
CASKGSVQGTDTRYF
>TRBJ1-1|few|TRBV28|15
CASNIALGGVTEAFF
>TRBJ2-5|few|TRBV3-1|13
CASSQPGGETQYF
>TRBJ2-5|NA|TRBV6-1|13
CTSTAKGLETQYF
>TRBJ2-5|many|TRBV6-2/TRBV6-3|13
CASSERLQETQYF
>TRBJ1-3|many|TRBV30|15
CAWSLEGSAGNTIYF
>TRBJ2-7|many|TRBV7-8|15
CASSTPVEAGGEQYF
>TRBJ2-2|many|TRBV18|13
CASSRANTGELFF
>TRBJ2-5|many|TRBV6-1|13
CASSLGQKETQYF
>TRBJ1-6|NA|TRBV6-2/TRBV6-3|17
CASSDSGQGFHNSPLHF
>TRBJ2-3|many|TRBV19|14
CASGSGGSTDTQYF
>TRBJ2-1|many|TRBV29-1|14
CSVLRDSASNEQFF
>TRBJ1-1|NA|TRBV18|15
CASSIWGRMNTEAFF
>TRBJ1-6|NA|TRBV20-1|14
CSATTFQHNSPLHF
>TRBJ1-5|many|TRBV12-3/TRBV12-4|15
CASSFGTANYQPQHF
>TRBJ2-3|few|TRBV18|14
CASSPQLITDTQYF
>TRBJ2-7|many|TRBV9|17
CASSAGLAGGRSYEQYF
>TRBJ2-5|many|TRBV28|14
CASSFQGKQETQYF
>TRBJ1-6|many|TRBV6-4|13
CASSDGWESPLHF
>TRBJ1-1|many|TRBV19|13
CASSINRGTEAFF
>TRBJ1-2|once|TRBV5-1|14
CASRPRTGGNGYTF
>TRBJ1-1|many|TRBV4-1|16
CASSPRGRGAYTEAFF
>TRBJ2-1|NA|TRBV6-2/TRBV6-3|15
CASSVAGGSYNEQFF